This T cell receptor beta chain derives from a study of cytotoxic CD8 clonotypes in ibrutinib-treated CLL. Notes on the study in general: Researchers report that baseline clonality outpaced age-matched healthy donors and tracked circulating CD8+ T-cell counts.

Trimming took off 4 bases at V and 7 bases at J, with 8 bases between the two ends. The CDR3 is 10 residues long. Germline V CDR1 and CDR2: SQVTM, ANQGSEA. Only in-frame clones appear in the TCRdb table, and some are missing; sequencing was by immunoSEQ multiplex PCR. The sample has fewer than 400,000 clones, over 55% seen once. On this clone: Antigen unknown.

This specimen consisted of PBMCs, obtained after 36 months of ibrutinib treatment. The origin of this receptor is a human donor with chronic lymphocytic leukemia. The V and J genes are TRBV29-1 and TRBJ2-7, with D unresolved. CDR3 region: CSVVEGEQYF. Written as DNA, the CDR3 is TGCAGCGTTGTTGAAGGAGAGCAGTACTTC.